The 25 T cell receptor beta chains below all came from one sample that was sequenced in a study of cytomegalovirus exposure and HLA in healthy donors. This PCR relied on a set of 60 Vbeta primers and 13 Jbeta primers. TCRdb's copy holds only in-frame clones and misses some; the assay was immunoSEQ multiplex PCR. The data contain 150,000 to 200,000 clones, more than 65% of them singletons. Sequenced: PBMCs. These receptors were taken from a man under 40 in good health and CMV-seronegative.

The chain combines TRBV5-4 with TRBJ2-1, with 14 bases that match TRBD2. J was trimmed by 6 bases and V by 4 bases; bases with no gene match: 12. Germline V gene lookup returns CDR1 SGHNT and CDR2 YYREEE (reference sequence). CDR3 length: 18 amino acids. CDR3 amino acids: CASSRGLAGVMGSNEQFF. In nucleotides, the CDR3 is TGTGCCAGCAGCCGGGGACTAGCGGGAGTCATGGGGAGCAATGAGCAGTTCTTC.

V is TRBV15 and J is TRBJ2-7, with D perhaps TRBD1 (5 bases). Germline assignment: CDR1 LNHNV and CDR2 YYDKDF (reference sequence). Trimming cost V 6 bases and J 6 bases, with 18 bases left between them. The CDR3 has 14 amino acids. CDR3 nucleotides: TGTGCCACCAGGGTCAGGGAATCTATCGGCGAGCAGTACTTC. It codes for CATRVRESIGEQYF.

The V and J genes are TRBV7-9 and TRBJ2-3, with 8 bases that match TRBD1. Trimming took 1 base from V and 1 from J; bases not matched to a gene: 7. Looked up from germline, CDR1 is SEHNR and CDR2 is FQNEAQ (reference sequence). This CDR3 comprises 17 residues. The CDR3 loop is CASSLGSGGSRTDTQYF. The CDR3 bases are TGTGCCAGCAGCTTAGGATCAGGGGGCTCTCGCACAGATACGCAGTATTTT. Using reference TRBV7-9 and TRBJ2-3 for the parts outside the CDR3, the full variable domain is DTGVSQNPRHKITKRGQNVTFRCDPISEHNRLYWYRQTLGQGPEFLTYFQNEAQLEKSRLLSDRFSAERPKGSFSTLEIQRTEQGDSAMYLCASSLGSGGSRTDTQYFGPGTRLTVL.

The genes are TRBV10-3 and TRBJ2-1; TRBD2 matches at 9 bases. Germline V gene data show CDR1 as ENHRY and CDR2 as SYGVKD. This CDR3 region has 16 residues. The trim removed 4 bases at V and 5 bases at J, leaving 9 bases unmatched. DNA of the CDR3: TGTGCCATCAGTGGAGTATCTAGCGGGGTTGACAATGAGCAGTTCTTC. Encoded protein: CAISGVSSGVDNEQFF.

The chain combines TRBV4-1 with TRBJ2-2, with TRBD2 matching 8 bases. The V gene's germline CDR1 is MGHRA and CDR2 YSYEKL. Losses at the gene ends were 3 bases for V and 7 bases for J; bases not matched to a gene: 7. The CDR3 runs 15 residues. CDR3 protein: CASSQERERNGELFF. CDR3 bases: TGCGCCAGCAGCCAGGAGCGGGAGCGAAACGGGGAGCTGTTTTTT.

The sample holds one count of this clone. The CDR3: CASSMTGDTQYF. CDR3 DNA sequence: TGTGCCAGCAGTATGACTGGTGATACGCAGTATTTT. This chain uses TRBV5-8 with TRBJ2-3; no firm D call. The CDR3 contains 12 residues. Trimming left V 5 bases short and J 6 bases short, with 10 bases between. The germline gives CDR1 SGHTS, CDR2 YDEGEE.

A note on this clone: One end of the junction is discordant with germline, which a read error may explain. This CDR3 reads CSSSWGDRSYEQYF. DNA of the CDR3: TGTTCCAGCAGCTGGGGGGACCGTTCCTACGAGCAGTACTTC. The chain recombines TRBV7-9 with TRBJ2-7; D is perhaps TRBD2 (6 bases). The CDR3 totals 14 residues. Germline V gene data show CDR1 as SEHNR and CDR2 as FQNEAQ (reference sequence).

A few counts support this clone. V is TRBV25-1 and J is TRBJ1-6; D perhaps matches TRBD1 (6 bases). This CDR3 contains 14 residues. Deletions cut 7 bases from V and 14 bases from J, with 21 bases between. Germline V lookup: CDR1 MGHDK, CDR2 SYGVNS. The CDR3 is CASTSRRGGLALHF. Here the CDR3 DNA reads TGTGCCAGCACTTCTCGGAGAGGGGGATTGGCCCTCCACTTT.

The CDR3 loop is CASSLWTGDTEAFF. The CDR3, as DNA: TGTGCCAGCAGTTTATGGACAGGGGACACTGAAGCTTTCTTT. The J gene is TRBJ1-1, the V gene TRBV27; 9 nucleotides match TRBD1. Per germline, CDR1 MNHEY and CDR2 SMNVEV (reference sequence). The CDR3 spans 14 residues. V lost 1 base to trimming and J lost 3 bases; unmatched junction nucleotides: 0.

The rearrangement uses TRBV5-4 and TRBJ1-3; TRBD1 aligns across 7 bases. With V trimmed by 2 bases and J by 0 bases, 8 bases remained unmatched. Germline V lookup: CDR1 SGHNT, CDR2 YYREEE (reference sequence). The CDR3 length is 17 residues. The CDR3 DNA reads as TGTGCCAGCAGCTTCGGTATGGACAGGCCCTCTGGAAACACCATATATTTT. As protein: CASSFGMDRPSGNTIYF. The variable domain in full, with the rest retrieved from reference TRBV5-4 and TRBJ1-3, is ETGVTQSPTHLIKTRGQQVTLRCSSQSGHNTVSWYQQALGQGPQFIFQYYREEENGRGNFPPRFSGLQFPNYSSELNVNALELDDSALYLCASSFGMDRPSGNTIYFGEGSWLTVV.

The V and J genes are TRBV19 and TRBJ1-5; tentatively, D is TRBD1 (5 bases). Trimming took off 2 bases at V and 3 bases at J, with 14 bases between the two ends. The CDR3 covers 16 residues. Germline CDR1 LNHDA, CDR2 SQIVND (reference sequence). CDR3 amino acids: CASSINFGASNQPQHF. CDR3 bases: TGTGCCAGTAGTATAAATTTTGGGGCCTCCAATCAGCCCCAGCATTTT.

The chain is built from TRBV11-2 and TRBJ1-1, with D unclear. Per germline, CDR1 SGHAT and CDR2 FQNNGV. The CDR3 consists of 17 residues. V dropped 5 bases and J dropped 2 bases, with 21 bases sitting between them. The CDR3 sequence: CASSPVDLRYYNTEAFF. CDR3 coding DNA: TGTGCCAGCAGCCCGGTGGACTTACGGTACTACAACACTGAAGCTTTCTTT.

The rearrangement links TRBV7-2 to TRBJ1-1; tentative D call: TRBD1 (5 bases). CDR3 length: 14 residues. V shed 3 bases and J shed 1 base, with 9 bases lying between them. Germline V gene lookup returns CDR1 SGHTA and CDR2 FQGNSA. The CDR3 region has the DNA TGTGCCAGCAGCTTTGGGGGGACGAACACTGAAGCTTTCTTT. The encoded protein is CASSFGGTNTEAFF.

The chain links TRBV10-3 to TRBJ2-7, with 10 bases lining up with TRBD2. In germline, CDR1 is ENHRY, CDR2 SYGVKD. J was trimmed by 0 bases and V by 4 bases; bases with no gene match: 6. The CDR3 is 16 residues long. The CDR3 sequence is CAISALTSGPSYEQYF. In DNA form, the CDR3 reads TGTGCCATCAGTGCCTTGACTAGCGGGCCCTCCTACGAGCAGTACTTC.

The chain joins TRBV29-1 to TRBJ2-1, with a possible D match to TRBD2 (5 bases). Trimming stripped 1 base from V and 10 bases from J, with 14 bases between. Per germline, CDR1 SQVTM and CDR2 ANQGSEA. There are 13 residues in the CDR3. The CDR3 region is CSVEAHTSDEQFF. CDR3 in DNA: TGCAGCGTTGAAGCCCATACTAGTGACGAGCAGTTCTTC.

The V and J genes are TRBV6-5 and TRBJ2-7; a weak D match, TRBD2 (5 bases). The CDR3 runs 13 residues. Trimming stripped 2 bases from V and 4 bases from J, with 9 bases between. Germline V gene sequence: CDR1 MNHEY, CDR2 SVGAGI. The CDR3 coding sequence is TGTGCCAGCAGTTACCCCCCGGGGTACGAGCAGTACTTC. This codes for CASSYPPGYEQYF.

The chain links TRBV11-3 to TRBJ2-7, with D maybe TRBD2 (5 bases). The germline V and J ends were trimmed by 5 bases and 5 bases, with 10 bases remaining between them. The CDR3 consists of 12 residues. CDR1 and CDR2 from the germline V gene are SGHNT and YENEEA. The CDR3, as DNA: TGTGCCAGCAGCCTAGGACTCGACGAGCAGTACTTC. It specifies CASSLGLDEQYF.

This rearrangement joins TRBV28 to TRBJ2-7; D not certain. V lost 8 bases and J lost 4, with 12 bases in between. Germline V gene lookup returns CDR1 MDHEN and CDR2 SYDVKM. The length of the CDR3 is 12 residues. The chain's CDR3 is CASARSEYEQYF. The CDR3, as DNA: TGTGCCAGCGCCCGTTCCGAGTACGAGCAGTACTTC.

This chain connects TRBV11-1 to TRBJ2-1; D remains ambiguous. The CDR3 runs to 13 residues. Germline V CDR1 and CDR2: SGHAT, FQDESV (reference sequence). The V gene lost 6 bases and the J gene lost 9 bases, with 15 bases spanning the gap. CDR3 amino acids: CASRPLVSGEQFF. In DNA form, the CDR3 reads TGTGCCAGCAGGCCGCTAGTTTCTGGTGAGCAGTTCTTC.

The V and J genes are TRBV4-3 and TRBJ1-1; D gene uncertain. Trimming removed 1 base from V and 4 bases from J, with 10 bases in between. Per the germline V gene, CDR1 is LGHNA and CDR2 is YSLEER. This CDR3 spans 14 amino acids. The CDR3 bases are TGCGCCAGCAGCCAAGGGGGAGGGCGCACTGAAGCTTTCTTT. Amino acids: CASSQGGGRTEAFF.

The CDR3 here is CASSADWSSYNEQFF. The CDR3 region has the DNA TGTGCCAGCAGTGCTGACTGGAGCTCCTACAATGAGCAGTTCTTC. The chain combines TRBV28 with TRBJ2-1; D ambiguous. In germline, CDR1 is MDHEN, CDR2 SYDVKM. Trimming cost V 5 bases and J 0 bases, with 11 bases left between them. This CDR3 region has 15 residues.

As to this clone: The junction departs from the called germline gene at one end, perhaps through a read error. This chain connects TRBV7-7 to TRBJ2-5, with D possibly being TRBD2 (5 bases). Germline V gene data show CDR1 as SSHAT and CDR2 as FNYEAQ (reference sequence). CDR3 size: 13 residues. The CDR3 sequence is CASSLTGLETQYF. DNA for the CDR3: TGTGCTAGCAGCTTAACGGGGTTGGAGACCCAGTACTTC.

This chain connects TRBV5-1 to TRBJ2-1; 8 bases align to TRBD2. V shed 0 bases, J shed 6 bases, and the junction held 8 bases outside the gene matches. Germline CDR1 reads SGHRS; CDR2 reads YFSETQ. CDR3 length: 16 residues. The CDR3 bases are TGCGCCAGCAGCTTGGAAAGCGGGAGTTCAGGCAATGAGCAGTTCTTC. This codes for CASSLESGSSGNEQFF. The entire variable domain, with the rest obtained from reference TRBV5-1 and TRBJ2-1, is as follows: KAGVTQTPRYLIKTRGQQVTLSCSPISGHRSVSWYQQTPGQGLQFLFEYFSETQRNKGNFPGRFSGRQFSNSRSEMNVSTLELGDSALYLCASSLESGSSGNEQFFGPGTRLTVL.

The V gene is TRBV5-6, the J gene TRBJ2-7; 7 nucleotides line up with TRBD2. The J segment lost 6 bases and the V segment lost 0 bases, leaving 6 bases of the junction unmatched. This CDR3 is 14 amino acids long. Germline CDR1 and CDR2: SGHDT and YYEEEE. CDR3 nucleotides: TGTGCCAGCAGCTTGGCCCTAGCGGCTCCCGAGCAGTACTTC. Translation: CASSLALAAPEQYF.

V gene TRBV5-6 combines with J gene TRBJ1-2; D possibly corresponds to TRBD1 (6 bases). V was pared by 0 bases and J by 2 bases, with 14 bases between. The CDR3 has 16 residues. Per the germline V gene, CDR1 is SGHDT and CDR2 is YYEEEE. The CDR3 reads CASSLVVQGWNYGYTF. In DNA, the CDR3 is TGTGCCAGCAGCTTGGTAGTTCAGGGGTGGAACTATGGCTACACCTTC.